This T cell receptor beta chain was found in a study of shared clonotypes between healthy human individuals (TCRdb year 2020). Background for the entire study: The cohort included a few men and two women between 18 and 49 years of age. Blood TCR repertoires of about five healthy adults were deeply sequenced to estimate repertoire size and the extent of clonotype sharing between individuals. Leukapheresis yielded between about 0.8 and 8.9 billion PBMCs per donor. Per donor, three plates each were used for CD4 naive and CD4 memory, two for CD8 naive, and one for CD8 memory. Libraries were prepared and TCR repertoires were sequenced by different laboratories using diverse techniques, in order to increase sequencing depth and limit assay-specific biases. The full study reports these points: Because the study included only a small number of donors, the genetic and exposure-history diversity represented was limited. Compared with non-shared clonotypes, clonotypes shared by all four sorted-subset donors had higher generation probabilities. Sampling was restricted to blood, and TCR repertoires in tissue are likely to differ from TCR repertoires in blood. Larger estimated clonotype richness was generally found for naive subsets than for memory subsets. Incomplete sequencing was indicated by rarefaction of sorted-subset datasets, despite the large sequencing depth. Across a few donors, approximately 5% of naive CD4, 3.5% of naive CD8, about 2% of memory CD4, and under 0.45% of memory CD8 clonotypes were shared. Based on pairwise subsampling, the degree of clonotype sharing among donors was expected to be affected by sequencing depth.

For the CD8 naive samples, CD45RO-negative cells were positively selected for CCR7, yielding a CD45RA+CCR7+ population from which TemRA cells were excluded. Healthy HIV-negative adults with no recently reported acute infections or vaccinations were included as donors. All donors were Caucasian adults living in Nashville, Tennessee, USA. Blood was obtained by leukapheresis, after which PBMCs were separated by Ficoll-Histopaque density gradient centrifugation and cryopreserved in liquid nitrogen vapor phase. Purity and quantity of every magnetically sorted T cell population were checked by analytical flow cytometry. Genomic DNA was isolated from every sorted fraction and measured by UV absorbance on a Nanodrop 2000c. Comment on this clone: Its antigen remains undetermined. No base quality information exists; no much larger clone differs at one position.

Per the germline V gene, MNHEY is the CDR1 and SVGAGI is the CDR2. The CDR3 runs 16 residues from the cysteine to the phenylalanine. The entry retains the CDR3 DNA only, 48 bases that are in frame from base 1. V and J are trimmed by 2 bases and 8 bases, and the gene matches miss 10 bases of the junction. Using the deep immunoSEQ assay, multiplex PCR amplified TCR CDR3 regions from genomic DNA. Extracted genomic DNA from each cell subset was distributed evenly across all wells of several immunoSEQ 96-well plates, and each plate was treated as a replicate. For sorted subsets, each replicate PCR was loaded with approximately 190 ng genomic DNA, equivalent to 25,000 to 35,000 T cell genomes. The purified libraries were quantified using a Qubit 3.0 fluorometer, sized with a Bioanalyzer 2100, and then quantified again using the KAPA Library Quantification kit. Each immunoSEQ 96-well plate was sequenced on its own single-read 150-cycle Illumina NextSeq 550 flow cell. For the original study's pipeline: Because the immunoSEQ output included only junctional sequences and no quality scores, the filtering could not be the same as the filtering used for full-length reads. To assign V/J genes and CDR3, sequences were annotated using PyIR, a Python wrapper for IgBLAST v1.9, with IMGT germline references. Reads with weak V/J assignments (E-value above 1e-6), missing CDR3, stop codons, out-of-frame junctions, or ambiguous translated residues were removed. V3J clonotypes were defined as sequences sharing the same inferred V gene, J gene, and CDR3 amino acid sequence. To compute the percentage overlap between repertoires, the number of shared unique clonotypes was divided by the size of the smaller repertoire. Repertoire richness was assessed with RTK rarefaction, the Chao1 estimator, and Recon v2.1 estimates of unobserved clonotypes. Generation probabilities for all TCRbeta clonotypes obtained by the gDNA method from a handful of donors were computed using OLGA. TCRdb's version of the immuneACCESS table is confined to in-frame rearrangements and falls short of the full clone set. An unresolved V gene accounts for under half of the shortfall where checked; the remainder is of unknown origin. Clone size and V and J calls were adopted from that table, with D and trimming inferred from the DNA. For this sample the table gives about 2.1 million clones, of which just over 90% were detected only once. About 1.7% of the sample lies in the top ten.

Sequencing was performed on naive CD8+ T cells from PBMCs. Per the publication, the cell subset or site label means: CD45RA+CCR7+. This clonotype originated in a man aged 18 to 35 in good health. Some clones in this sample may be carry-over from other donors' samples. The chain is encoded by TRBV6-5 joined to TRBJ2-2; 8 of the junction bases match TRBD2. The DNA sequence follows: TGTGCCAGCAGTTACGCCACTAGCGGTAGATGGGGGGAGCTGTTTTTT. It encodes CASSYATSGRWGELFF.